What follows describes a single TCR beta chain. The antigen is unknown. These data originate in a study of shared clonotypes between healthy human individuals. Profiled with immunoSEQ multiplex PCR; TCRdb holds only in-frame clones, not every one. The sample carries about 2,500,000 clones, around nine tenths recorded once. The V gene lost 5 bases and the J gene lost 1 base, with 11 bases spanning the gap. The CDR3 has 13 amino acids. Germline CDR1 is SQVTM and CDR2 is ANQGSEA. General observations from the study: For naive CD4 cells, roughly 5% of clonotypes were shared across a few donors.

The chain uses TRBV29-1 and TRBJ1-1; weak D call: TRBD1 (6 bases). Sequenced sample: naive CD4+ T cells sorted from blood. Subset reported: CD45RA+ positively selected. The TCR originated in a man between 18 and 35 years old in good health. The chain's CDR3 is CSVLEDRNTEAFF. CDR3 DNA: TGCAGCGTTCTCGAGGACAGGAACACTGAAGCTTTCTTT.